This record covers a single T cell receptor (beta chain). Clones were read by immunoSEQ multiplex PCR, and TCRdb kept only the in-frame ones, dropping some. The sample shows some 340,000 clones, around 87% of them seen only once. This entry comes from a study of blood T cell repertoires in COVID-19. V lost 3 bases and J lost 6, with 11 bases in between. This CDR3 is 13 amino acids long. Germline CDR1 SGHTA, CDR2 FQGNSA. This TCR derives from a woman aged 25 to 39 who had recovered from COVID-19. The sequencing input was PBMCs or T cells enriched from blood (not recorded which). The chain links TRBV7-2 to TRBJ1-2; the D gene is possibly TRBD1 (6 bases). DNA for the CDR3: TGTGCCAGCAGCTTTAGACAGGCCGATGGCTACACCTTC. Translating gives CASSFRQADGYTF. Based on the CDR3 plus reference TRBV7-2 and TRBJ1-2, the full variable domain is GAGVSQSPSNKVTEKGKDVELRCDPISGHTALYWYRQSLGQGLEFLIYFQGNSAPDKSGLPSDRFSAERTGGSVSTLTIQRTQQEDSAVYLCASSFRQADGYTFGSGTRLTVV.